This T cell receptor (beta chain) originates from a study of control samples from healthy donors and cancer patients. TCRdb's table, derived via immunoSEQ multiplex PCR, lists solely in-frame clones and lacks some. The table includes around 150,000 clones, roughly 88% detected once. Germline values: CDR1 SGHDN, CDR2 FVKESK. The CDR3 has 12 residues. With 4 bases removed from V and 5 bases from J, the gap between germline ends came to 8 bases. The rearrangement links TRBV14 to TRBJ1-1; D is perhaps TRBD1 (5 bases). The sample comprised blood. This receptor was identified in a man younger than 35 in good health. CDR3 coding DNA: TGTGCCAGCAGCCCCGGGGGGACTGAAGCTTTCTTT. Protein: CASSPGGTEAFF.